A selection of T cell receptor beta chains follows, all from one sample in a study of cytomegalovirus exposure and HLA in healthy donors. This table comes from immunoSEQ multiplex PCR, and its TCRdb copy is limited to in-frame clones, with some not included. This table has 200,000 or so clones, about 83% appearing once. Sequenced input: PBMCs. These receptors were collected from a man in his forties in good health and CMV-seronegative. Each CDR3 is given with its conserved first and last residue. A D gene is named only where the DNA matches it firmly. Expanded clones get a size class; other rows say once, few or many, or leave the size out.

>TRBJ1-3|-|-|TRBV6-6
TGTGCCAGCTCTACAGGGACCGGAACTGGAAACACCATATATTTT
CASSTGTGTGNTIYF
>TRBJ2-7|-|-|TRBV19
TGTGCCAGTGCGAAGAGAGACAGCTCCTACGAGCAGTACTTC
CASAKRDSSYEQYF
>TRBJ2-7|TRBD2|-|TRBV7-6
TGTGCCAGCAGCATCGCCGGAGGACTAGCGGCCTACGAGCAGTACTTC
CASSIAGGLAAYEQYF
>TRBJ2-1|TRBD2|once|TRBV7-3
TGTGCCAGCAGTCCCGGTCCCACTAGCGGGGGGGCAAGGGCGCAGTTCTTC
CASSPGPTSGGARAQFF
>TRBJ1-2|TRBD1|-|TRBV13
TGTGCCAGCAGCCCCACTCAGGGGGCGATTCACTATGGCTACACCTTC
CASSPTQGAIHYGYTF
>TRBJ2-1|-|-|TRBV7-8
TGTGCCAGCAGCTTGCCCCGAGCCGGCAATGAGCAGTTCTTC
CASSLPRAGNEQFF
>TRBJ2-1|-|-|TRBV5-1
TGCGCCAGCGCGGAGGGGGCAGGCCTACTGGATGAGCAGTTCTTC
CASAEGAGLLDEQFF
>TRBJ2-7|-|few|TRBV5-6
TGTGCCAGCAGCTTGATGAGAGGCGAGCAGTACTTC
CASSLMRGEQYF
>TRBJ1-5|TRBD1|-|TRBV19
TGTGCCAGTGGCGGGACAGGGTTTCAGCCCCAGCATTTT
CASGGTGFQPQHF
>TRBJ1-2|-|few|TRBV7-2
TGTGCCAGCAGCTTAGGCGGTCCGGTGGGCTACACCTTC
CASSLGGPVGYTF